This record covers a single T cell receptor (beta chain). The antigen remains unidentified. The data derive from a study of T cell responses to AZD1222 COVID-19 vaccine. General observations from the study: Only a handful of AZD1222 recipients, several in all, had baseline seropositivity. Dominant at 160-218 and 743-854, vaccine-associated CD4 TCRs also spanned spike.

Some clones are missing from TCRdb's copy, which holds only in-frame ones; the method was immunoSEQ multiplex PCR. The sample includes 150,000 to 200,000 clones, around nine tenths of them seen just once. The CDR3 totals 12 residues. Trimming removed 10 bases from V and 4 bases from J, with 13 bases in between. The germline V gene has CDR1 MNHEY and CDR2 SVGAGI. The origin of this receptor is an adult in good health. This sequence joins TRBV6-5 and TRBJ1-2, with D possibly being TRBD1 (6 bases). The sample was peripheral blood, taken on day 0 of AZD1222 vaccination. CDR3 loop: CAIPGHVYGYTF. The DNA of the CDR3 is TGTGCCATCCCGGGACACGTCTATGGCTACACCTTC.